This T cell receptor beta chain comes out of a study of post-analysis software for immune sequencing data. Findings and caveats of the study: TRBV segments more frequent in patients than in controls numbered a few and included TRBV5-6, TRBV5-1 and TRBV20-1.

J gave up 5 bases and V 5 bases, and 16 bases lay outside the gene matches. Germline CDR1 reads SGHTA; CDR2 reads FQGNSA. This CDR3 is built from 18 residues. Notes on this clonotype: Antigen unknown.

TCR beta libraries were prepared from cDNA with unique molecular identifiers. TCRdb independently ran MiXCR on the PCR reads; one entry per CDR3 protein. The repertoire consists of about 770,000 distinct CDR3 sequences, with more than 45% occurring once and the leading ten covering 4.9%. Sequences were obtained from blood. The TCR originated in a girl under 18 with multiple sclerosis. This chain joins TRBV7-2 and TRBJ2-3, with 10 bases lining up with TRBD2. The CDR3 sequence is CASSPPKILAGDGDTQYF. The CDR3 DNA sequence: TGTGCCAGCAGCCCTCCCAAAATCCTAGCGGGAGATGGAGATACGCAGTATTTT.